These 5 T cell receptor beta chains share one sample of origin, sequenced in a study of esophageal squamous cell carcinoma under preoperative chemotherapy. Specified time point: before preoperative PTX-NDP chemotherapy. One entry per CDR3 protein results from TCRdb running MiXCR on the PCR reads. The sample includes approximately 30,000 distinct CDR3 sequences, less than 55% of them seen just once. Sampling was conducted from a patient given preoperative chemotherapy. These receptors were collected from a human donor with esophageal squamous cell carcinoma. The donor label of this sample is uncertain.

V and J are TRBV12-3 or TRBV12-4 and TRBJ2-1, with 9 bases fitting TRBD1. V shed 10 bases, J shed 7 bases, and the junction held 5 bases outside the gene matches. CDR3 length: 12 residues. The CDR3 nucleotides are TGTGCCAACGGACAGGGGAGGAATGAGCAGTTCTTC. Its translation: CANGQGRNEQFF.

V and J are TRBV5-1 and TRBJ1-1; 8 nucleotides agree with TRBD1. Germline loops: CDR1 SGHRS, CDR2 YFSETQ. After removal of 0 bases from V and 7 bases from J, the junction contained 5 bases not matched to a gene. CDR3 size: 14 residues. CDR3 DNA: TGCGCCAGCAGCTTGGCAGGGGGCCGTGGTGAAGCTTTCTTT. Protein: CASSLAGGRGEAFF.

This clonotype was observed many times. V and J are TRBV12-3 or TRBV12-4 and TRBJ2-2; tentatively, D is TRBD2 (5 bases). V lost 6 bases to trimming and J lost 0 bases, with 11 bases between them. This CDR3 spans 15 amino acids. CDR3 residues: CASRPDLTNTGELFF. The CDR3 nucleotides are TGTGCCAGCAGACCGGACTTGACGAACACCGGGGAGCTGTTTTTT.

The chain has TRBV7-8 and TRBJ2-2, with D possibly called TRBD1 or TRBD2 (5 bases each). The end of the DNA fits TRBJ2-3 better, so the J call may be wrong. CDR3 length: 17 amino acids. Germline CDR1 SGHVS, CDR2 FQNEAQ. The CDR3 bases are TGTGCCAGCAGCGTACATCCGCGGGCTTGGGGCACCGGGGAGCAGTATTTT. The encoded protein is CASSVHPRAWGTGEQYF.

The genes are TRBV20-1 and TRBJ2-3; tentative D call: TRBD2 (6 bases). This CDR3 is 14 amino acids long. Per germline, CDR1 DFQATT and CDR2 SNEGSKA (reference sequence). Trimming shortened V by 3 bases and J by 3 bases, and 13 bases separated the two germline ends. The DNA of the CDR3 is TGCAGTGCTAGTGGCGGGGTAGATACAGATACGCAGTATTTT. It yields the protein CSASGGVDTDTQYF.